The sequence of this T cell receptor (beta chain) was determined in a study of CD8 T cells in ankylosing spondylitis. Study-level findings and limits: Typical of ankylosing spondylitis blood, it appeared, was a TCR beta motif of under 10 highly homologous variants. The clones that were linked to disease were reported to be significantly enriched in matched synovial fluid samples from ankylosing spondylitis patients.

The germline gives CDR1 SGHRS, CDR2 YFSETQ. The CDR3 is made up of 13 amino acids. V lost 2 bases, J lost 5 bases, and 10 bases lay in between. MiXCR, run by TCRdb on the 5' RACE reads, gives a single entry per CDR3 protein. The data show 200,000 to 250,000 distinct CDR3 sequences, around 20% seen once. Remarks on this clonotype: Its antigen remains unidentified.

The receptor's source is a male donor with ankylosing spondylitis. Material for sequencing was blood, either unsorted or a sorted T cell fraction (not recorded which). The rearrangement uses TRBV5-1 and TRBJ1-1; unclear D gene. The CDR3 protein is CASSFWEGTEAFF. In DNA form, the CDR3 reads TGCGCCAGCAGCTTCTGGGAGGGAACTGAAGCTTTCTTT.